This TCR beta chain originates from a study of cytotoxic CD8 clonotypes in ibrutinib-treated CLL. From germline, CDR1 is LNHNV and CDR2 YYDKDF (reference sequence). Germline trimming cut 1 base from V and 1 base from J; bases unmatched to any gene: 3. The CDR3 runs to 16 residues. Clones were read by immunoSEQ multiplex PCR, and TCRdb kept only the in-frame ones, dropping some. The sample lists approximately 190,000 clones; over 65% were seen once. The receptor was isolated from a human donor with chronic lymphocytic leukemia. The gene calls are TRBV15 and TRBJ2-1, with 8 bases fitting TRBD2. Sequencing was performed on PBMCs, taken after 12 months of ibrutinib treatment. The CDR3, as DNA: TGTGCCACCAGCAGAGGAGCGGGAGTGTCCTACAATGAGCAGTTCTTC. It codes for CATSRGAGVSYNEQFF. Variable domain in full (rest from reference TRBV15 and TRBJ2-1): DAMVIQNPRYQVTQFGKPVTLSCSQTLNHNVMYWYQQKSSQAPKLLFHYYDKDFNNEADTPDNFQSRRPNTSFCFLDIRSPGLGDTAMYLCATSRGAGVSYNEQFFGPGTRLTVL.